These 32 T cell receptor beta chains were all obtained from the same sample, sequenced in a study of T cells after yellow fever vaccination. One entry per CDR3 protein, called by TCRdb with MiXCR from the 5' RACE reads. The profile covers some 69,000 distinct CDR3 sequences, with about 6% appearing a single time and 2.2% taken by the ten largest. The source was CD4+ T cells sorted from PBMCs, collected around 16 days after the first yellow fever vaccination. Receptors originate from a man between 18 and 35 years old who received the YFV17D yellow fever vaccine.

This clonotype was seen repeatedly, ten times or more. The chain has TRBV6-5 and TRBJ2-7; the D call may be TRBD1 or TRBD2 (7 bases each). This CDR3 has 16 residues. Trimming removed 6 bases from V and 11 bases from J, with 29 bases in between. The germline V gene has CDR1 MNHEY and CDR2 SVGAGI. The CDR3: CASSRLGGAAIREEYF. The CDR3 DNA follows: TGTGCCAGCAGCCGACTAGGGGGCGCCGCCATCCGGGAGGAGTACTTC.

This clonotype was counted many times. The J gene is TRBJ2-5, the V gene TRBV18; possible D gene TRBD1, 6 bases. Germline V gene lookup returns CDR1 KGHSH and CDR2 LQKENI. Trimming cost V 2 bases and J 4 bases, with 17 bases left between them. The CDR3 runs 16 residues. The CDR3 spells CASSPVVGASGETQYF. CDR3 nucleotides: TGTGCCAGCTCACCAGTCGTGGGGGCGAGCGGAGAGACCCAGTACTTC.

This clonotype appeared many times. The J gene is TRBJ2-1, the V gene TRBV11-3, with a tentative D call TRBD2 (6 bases). The V gene's germline CDR1 is SGHNT and CDR2 YENEEA. CDR3 length: 16 amino acids. Trimming pared 5 bases from V and 4 bases from J, leaving 18 bases between. The CDR3, as DNA: TGTGCCAGCAGCCCCCCCCCCGGGACTGGATACAATGAGCAGTTCTTC. Protein: CASSPPPGTGYNEQFF.

This clonotype was observed at least ten times. The chain has TRBV20-1 and TRBJ2-5; D gene ambiguous. The germline V gene has CDR1 DFQATT and CDR2 SNEGSKA (reference sequence). Trimming took 3 bases from V and 1 from J, leaving 3 bases between them. The CDR3 has 11 residues. The DNA of the CDR3 is TGCAGTGCTAGTTCCCAAGAGACCCAGTACTTC. This codes for CSASSQETQYF.

This clonotype was seen many times. The chain carries TRBV10-3 and TRBJ2-3; 8 nucleotides align to TRBD1. The CDR3 runs 14 residues. Losses at the gene ends were 6 bases for V and 0 bases for J; bases not matched to a gene: 2. The germline gives CDR1 ENHRY, CDR2 SYGVKD. CDR3 coding DNA: TGTGCCATCAGCGGACAGGGAAGCACAGATACGCAGTATTTT. It is translated as CAISGQGSTDTQYF.

This clonotype was seen at least ten times. The chain couples TRBV6-5 to TRBJ1-1; D is unresolved. Trimming removed 6 bases from V and 3 bases from J, with 11 bases in between. Looked up from germline, CDR1 is MNHEY and CDR2 is SVGAGI. The CDR3 is 13 amino acids. The chain's CDR3 is CASSRGADTEAFF. The DNA of the CDR3 is TGTGCCAGCAGCCGGGGAGCGGACACTGAAGCTTTCTTT.

This clonotype was counted at least ten times. CDR3 protein: CASSQATGYPNTEAFF. CDR3 bases: TGCGCCAGCAGCCAAGCGACTGGATACCCTAACACTGAAGCTTTCTTT. This chain connects TRBV4-3 to TRBJ1-1; D call uncertain. The ends were cut back, 1 base at V and 2 bases at J, with 14 bases in the middle. There are 16 residues in the CDR3. Germline V lookup: CDR1 LGHNA, CDR2 YSLEER.

This clonotype was recorded at least ten times. The chain carries TRBV12-3 or TRBV12-4 and TRBJ1-2; 7 bases align to TRBD1. Trimming cost V 2 bases and J 8 bases; bases outside gene matches: 8. CDR3 length equals 14 residues. CDR3 residues: CASSLNDRVEGYTF. CDR3 bases: TGTGCCAGCAGTTTAAATGACAGGGTGGAGGGCTACACCTTC.

This clonotype has ten or more counts. In DNA form, the CDR3 reads TGCGCCAGCAGCTTTTTGGGTAGCGGCGTAGAGACCCAGTACTTC. This sequence encodes CASSFLGSGVETQYF. The J gene is TRBJ2-5, the V gene TRBV5-1; D may be TRBD2 (6 bases). The germline gives CDR1 SGHRS, CDR2 YFSETQ. The CDR3 length is 15 residues. Deletions cut 2 bases from V and 4 bases from J, with 15 bases between. Together with reference TRBV5-1 and TRBJ2-5, the CDR3 gives the full variable domain: KAGVTQTPRYLIKTRGQQVTLSCSPISGHRSVSWYQQTPGQGLQFLFEYFSETQRNKGNFPGRFSGRQFSNSRSEMNVSTLELGDSALYLCASSFLGSGVETQYFGPGTRLLVL.

This clonotype showed up many times. This rearrangement joins TRBV27 to TRBJ2-2, with D tentatively TRBD1 or TRBD2 (6 bases each). V gave up 2 bases and J gave up 9 bases, with 13 bases separating them. CDR3 size: 14 residues. Germline CDR1 MNHEY, CDR2 SMNVEV (reference sequence). Written as DNA, the CDR3 is TGTGCCAGCAGTTTACAGTACGGGGGCAGGGAGCTGTTTTTT. This sequence encodes CASSLQYGGRELFF.

At least ten counts were recorded for this clonotype. This rearrangement joins TRBV4-3 to TRBJ1-2; D unresolved. Trimming shortened V by 0 bases and J by 6 bases, and 17 bases separated the two germline ends. This CDR3 is 16 amino acids long. Germline loops: CDR1 LGHNA, CDR2 YSLEER. The CDR3 spells CASSQEWGAGSHGYTF. CDR3 nucleotides: TGCGCCAGCAGCCAAGAATGGGGAGCAGGATCGCATGGCTACACCTTC.

This clonotype was counted ten times or more. The chain links TRBV20-1 to TRBJ2-2; no firm D call. The germline gives CDR1 DFQATT, CDR2 SNEGSKA (reference sequence). The CDR3 runs 11 residues. V shed 6 bases and J shed 8 bases, with 10 bases lying between them. The CDR3 DNA sequence: TGCAGTGCCCCTAGGGCAGGGGAGCTGTTTTTT. It is translated as CSAPRAGELFF.

There are a few counts of this clonotype. The chain couples TRBV7-2 to TRBJ1-5; weak D call: TRBD1 (5 bases). The CDR3 covers 13 residues. V lost 3 bases, J lost 5 bases, and 8 bases lay in between. Per germline, CDR1 SGHTA and CDR2 FQGNSA. CDR3 sequence reads: CASSFVGDQPQHF. The CDR3 DNA is TGTGCCAGCAGCTTCGTGGGGGATCAGCCCCAGCATTTT.

This clonotype was counted ten times or more. The V call is TRBV7-2, the J call TRBJ1-6; no firm D call. The ends were cut back, 8 bases at V and 7 bases at J, with 6 bases in the middle. This CDR3 contains 11 residues. Germline CDR1 and CDR2: SGHTA and FQGNSA. The DNA of the CDR3 is TGTGCCAGCGGGCCGAATTCACCCCTCCACTTT. It encodes CASGPNSPLHF.

This sequence joins TRBV28 and TRBJ2-1; 8 bases are shared with TRBD2. The CDR3 spans 15 residues. V dropped 2 bases and J dropped 4; count of bases not matched to a gene: 4. Germline lookup yields CDR1 MDHEN and CDR2 SYDVKM. The CDR3 sequence is CASSLTGGGYNEQFF. The CDR3 nucleotides are TGTGCCAGCAGTTTAACCGGGGGGGGTTACAATGAGCAGTTCTTC.

This clonotype has ten or more counts. The chain is built from TRBV6-5 and TRBJ2-4, with D perhaps matching TRBD1 (6 bases). V lost 2 bases and J 0 bases, leaving 8 bases between the germline ends. This CDR3 spans 15 amino acids. CDR1 is MNHEY, CDR2 SVGAGI, per germline. CDR3 sequence: CASSYPGVAKNIQYF. Written as DNA, the CDR3 is TGTGCCAGCAGTTACCCAGGGGTAGCCAAAAACATTCAGTACTTC.

Concerning this clonotype itself: A much larger clone differs from this one at a single base, so this may be a read error. The gene calls are TRBV20-1 and TRBJ1-6; no clear D gene. Germline V gives CDR1 DFQATT, CDR2 SNEGSKA (reference sequence). The CDR3 sequence is 15 residues long. CDR3 bases: TGCAGTGCTGGAGATCGCCCCGCCTTGAATTCACCCCTCCACTTT. This codes for CSAGDRPALNSPLHF.

Concerning this clonotype: This may be a read error, as it is one base from a much larger clone. The chain combines TRBV12-3 or TRBV12-4 with TRBJ2-2; 7 bases line up with TRBD2. V shed 4 bases, J shed 7 bases, and the junction held 3 bases outside the gene matches. The CDR3 is made up of 13 amino acids. CDR3 residues: CASSWDYIGELFF. The CDR3 DNA follows: TGTGCCAGCAGTTGGGACTACATCGGGGAGCTGTTTTTT.

The table lists this clonotype with many counts. V gene TRBV6-5 combines with J gene TRBJ2-2; D may be TRBD2 (5 bases). The V gene's germline CDR1 is MNHEY and CDR2 SVGAGI. V dropped 5 bases and J dropped 4 bases, with 11 bases sitting between them. There are 14 residues in the CDR3. The DNA for the CDR3 is TGTGCCAGCAGTCGGACGGGATCCACCGGGGAGCTGTTTTTT. Translating it yields CASSRTGSTGELFF.

With respect to this clonotype: A much larger clone is a single base away; this may be a read error. This chain joins TRBV11-2 and TRBJ1-2; 7 nucleotides agree with TRBD1. The CDR3 extends over 13 amino acids. The V gene's germline CDR1 is SGHAT and CDR2 FQNNGV. V lost 4 bases to trimming and J lost 5 bases; unmatched junction nucleotides: 4. This CDR3 is CASSSGQEYGYTF. In DNA, the CDR3 is TGTGCCAGCAGCTCCGGACAGGAGTATGGCTACACCTTC.

This clonotype was observed at least ten times. This chain connects TRBV12-3 or TRBV12-4 to TRBJ1-6; D is possibly TRBD1 (5 bases). V lost 5 bases and J lost 10, with 9 bases in between. The CDR3 extends over 12 amino acids. The CDR3 region is CASSLGGSPLHF. For the CDR3, the DNA is TGTGCCAGCAGTCTCGGGGGATCACCCCTCCACTTT.

Notes on this clonotype: This may come from a read error, since a much larger clone is one base off. The chain couples TRBV7-9 to TRBJ1-1, with a weak D call TRBD1 (6 bases). Trimming removed 5 bases at V and 5 bases at J, with 24 bases between. This CDR3 contains 17 residues. Looked up from germline, CDR1 is SEHNR and CDR2 is FQNEAQ (reference sequence). Here the CDR3 reads CASSPSGGGPVWTEAFF. The CDR3 DNA is TGTGCCAGCAGCCCCTCAGGAGGGGGGCCAGTATGGACTGAAGCTTTCTTT.

This clonotype appeared many times. V gene TRBV30 combines with J gene TRBJ1-2; D call uncertain. The germline gives CDR1 GTSNPN, CDR2 SVGIG (reference sequence). Trimming took off 5 bases at V and 7 bases at J, with 14 bases between the two ends. This CDR3 is built from 12 residues. The CDR3 reads CAWARFDGGYTF. The CDR3 DNA follows: TGTGCCTGGGCCAGGTTTGACGGTGGCTACACCTTC.

This clonotype was found many times. The V and J genes are TRBV19 and TRBJ2-2; 10 bases map to TRBD1. Germline V CDR1 and CDR2: LNHDA, SQIVND (reference sequence). Unmatched junction bases numbered 2, after V lost 5 bases and J lost 5 bases. This CDR3 spans 14 amino acids. CDR3 nucleotides: TGTGCCAGTAGTGGACAGGGGGATACCGGGGAGCTGTTTTTT. Translated: CASSGQGDTGELFF.

This clonotype was found many times. The chain links TRBV29-1 to TRBJ2-1, with TRBD1 matching over 9 bases. CDR1 and CDR2 (germline): SQVTM, ANQGSEA. The CDR3 length is 13 residues. Trimming took 7 bases from V and 6 from J; bases not matched to a gene: 7. This chain's CDR3 is CSAETDRGNEQFF. The CDR3 region has the DNA TGCAGCGCCGAAACGGACAGGGGCAATGAGCAGTTCTTC.

This clonotype was found many times. J is TRBJ2-7 and V is TRBV5-4; TRBD2 matches at 7 bases. Germline trimming cut 4 bases from V and 2 bases from J; bases unmatched to any gene: 6. The CDR3 runs to 14 residues. CDR1 and CDR2 (germline): SGHNT, YYREEE (reference sequence). CDR3 nucleotide sequence: TGTGCCAGCAGCACCGGGGGGACCCCCTACGAGCAGTACGTC. Its translation: CASSTGGTPYEQYV.

There are many counts of this clonotype. The chain recombines TRBV5-1 with TRBJ1-4; D remains ambiguous. Germline V gene data show CDR1 as SGHRS and CDR2 as YFSETQ. V was trimmed by 2 bases and J by 0 bases, leaving 2 bases between them. The CDR3 is made up of 13 amino acids. The CDR3 region has the DNA TGCGCCAGCAGCTTATCAACTAATGAAAAACTGTTTTTT. It specifies CASSLSTNEKLFF.

This clonotype showed up many times. This rearrangement joins TRBV5-4 to TRBJ2-2; D may be TRBD2 (6 bases). Per the germline V gene, CDR1 is SGHNT and CDR2 is YYREEE (reference sequence). The CDR3 consists of 15 residues. V was cut by 4 bases and J by 5 bases, with 15 bases left in between. The CDR3 here is CASSLEGRRTGELFF. The CDR3 DNA reads TGTGCCAGCAGCCTGGAGGGGAGGAGGACCGGGGAGCTGTTTTTT.

With regard to this clonotype: A read error is possible here, since a much larger clone lies one base away. The chain has TRBV9 and TRBJ2-4; D is perhaps TRBD1 or TRBD2 (6 bases each). CDR1 SGDLS and CDR2 YYNGEE come from the germline V gene. The germline V and J ends were trimmed by 3 bases and 0 bases, with 19 bases remaining between them. The CDR3 loop spans 18 amino acids. CDR3 amino acids: CASSEGGGGHLAKNIQYF. CDR3 sequence (DNA): TGTGCCAGCAGCGAGGGAGGTGGGGGACATTTAGCCAAAAACATTCAGTACTTC.

Ten or more counts support this clonotype. The chain has TRBV11-2 and TRBJ2-5, with 8 bases fitting TRBD2. This CDR3 contains 18 residues. Per the germline V gene, CDR1 is SGHAT and CDR2 is FQNNGV. J gave up 1 base and V 5 bases, and 15 bases lay outside the gene matches. CDR3 bases: TGTGCCAGCAGCCTAAGGGTGGCGGGGGGACTATCCCAAGAGACCCAGTACTTC. Translation gives CASSLRVAGGLSQETQYF.

This clonotype was counted many times. V gene TRBV12-3 or TRBV12-4 combines with J gene TRBJ2-2, with TRBD2 identical over 12 bases. J was trimmed by 2 bases and V by 4 bases; bases with no gene match: 8. CDR3 length: 18 amino acids. For the CDR3, the DNA is TGTGCCAGCAGTTACCCCGGGACTAGCGGGCAAAACACCGGGGAGCTGTTTTTT. It codes for CASSYPGTSGQNTGELFF.

This clonotype was detected ten times or more. V usage is TRBV6-1 and J usage is TRBJ1-6; 9 nucleotides line up with TRBD1. From germline, CDR1 is MNHNS and CDR2 SASEGT. This CDR3 region has 16 residues. Unmatched junction bases numbered 5, after V lost 6 bases and J lost 2 bases. CDR3 sequence reads: CASRRDRETYNSPLHF. In DNA form, the CDR3 reads TGTGCCAGCAGACGGGACAGGGAGACCTATAATTCACCCCTCCACTTT.